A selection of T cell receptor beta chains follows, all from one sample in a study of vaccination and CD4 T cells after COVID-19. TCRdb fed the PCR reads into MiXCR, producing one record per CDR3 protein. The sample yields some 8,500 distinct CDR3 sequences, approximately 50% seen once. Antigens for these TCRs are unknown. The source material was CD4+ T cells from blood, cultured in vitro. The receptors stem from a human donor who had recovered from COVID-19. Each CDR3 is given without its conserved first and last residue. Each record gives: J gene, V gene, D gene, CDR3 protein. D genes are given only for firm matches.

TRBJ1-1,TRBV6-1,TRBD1,ATRTGTGGTEAF
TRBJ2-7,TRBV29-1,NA,SVDRGYEQY
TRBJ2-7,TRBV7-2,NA,ASSLASSGSYEQY
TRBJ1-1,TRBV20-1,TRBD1,SARGPTGARTEAF
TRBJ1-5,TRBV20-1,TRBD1,SAPTGGNQPQH
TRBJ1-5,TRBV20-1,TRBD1,SAPRGSNQPQH
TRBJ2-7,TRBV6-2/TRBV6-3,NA,ASSYGGVGYEQY
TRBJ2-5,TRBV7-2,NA,ASSLRPPGGLGGETQY
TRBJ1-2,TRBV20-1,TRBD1,SASTTGTGTEGYT
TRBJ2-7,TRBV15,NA,ATSEGGKSSYEQY
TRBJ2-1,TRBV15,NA,ATSRAPDRAF
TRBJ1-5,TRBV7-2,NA,ASSLKWDQPQH
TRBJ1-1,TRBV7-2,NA,ASSLADDEAF
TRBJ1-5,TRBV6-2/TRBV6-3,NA,AGRRTASNQPQH
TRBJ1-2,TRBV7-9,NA,ASSLGGREGDYGYT
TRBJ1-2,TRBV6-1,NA,ASTRGIHGYT
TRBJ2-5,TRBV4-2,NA,ASSSRPTETQY
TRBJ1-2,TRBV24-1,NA,ASPRTDNYGYT